The sequence of this T cell receptor beta chain was determined in a study of blood T cell repertoires in COVID-19 (dated by TCRdb to about 2020). Regarding the research as a whole: Samples covering the acute and convalescent phases of COVID-19 were provided by collaborators in the United States, Italy and Spain. The dataset comprised deeply sampled blood TCRbeta repertoires from subjects exposed to, actively infected with, or recovered from COVID-19. The repertoires were released in a freely available public database intended as a resource for research on the immune response to SARS-CoV-2. The sample metadata nearly always contained a de-identified subject ID, COVID-19 status, age in years and sex. The samples were drawn from two sources: the first 160 participants of the ongoing ImmuneRACE study, and about 1,300 subjects contributed by 6 global collaborators. Where HLA class I and class II types were available, the types were taken from metadata supplied by the sample provider, not from assay-based typing. The prospective study material was composed of cDNA or gDNA derived from T cells, B-cell-depleted T cells, or PBMCs. General conclusions and limits of the study: The quantity of clinical and demographic metadata differed by source and by participant and was supplied without curation.

Whole blood was collected in K2EDTA tubes by collaborating institutions according to the institutions' own protocols. For TCRbeta analysis, collaborators shipped samples as frozen whole blood, isolated PBMCs, or DNA extracted from either of those sample types. The immunoSEQ Assay, a bias-controlled multiplex PCR, was used to amplify TCRbeta CDR3 regions from genomic DNA. Under the source paper's analysis protocol: The number of nucleated cells in each sample was estimated by amplification of reference gene primers within the assay. Sequence reads were collapsed and filtered to measure the absolute abundance of every unique TCRbeta CDR3 rearrangement. For each sample, productive Simpson clonality was calculated by taking the square root of Simpson's diversity index across productive rearrangements. The table comes from immuneACCESS by way of TCRdb, which keeps in-frame sequences with V and J called. Part of the clones is missing from these tables; in studies checked, under half for an unresolved V gene and the rest for unknown reasons. V, J and clone size are taken as reported in that table, and D and trimming were inferred from the DNA itself. The sample has about 130,000 clones on record, about 84% of them singletons. The ten top clones hold around 5% of the sample.

CDR1 and CDR2, looked up from the germline V gene, are SGHAT and FQNNGV. Measured from the cysteine to the phenylalanine, the CDR3 is 16 residues long. Of all the DNA, just the CDR3 is kept, 48 bases in frame from base 1. For this chain, trimming is 5 bases at the V end and 5 bases at the J end, and the number of junction bases without a gene match is 7. Remarks on this clone: What antigen it recognizes has not been identified. Nothing much larger sits one base from this clone, and base qualities are not available.

This TCR derives from a human donor in a cohort sampled during active COVID-19. The rearranged segments are TRBV11-2 and TRBJ2-4, and 12 junctional nucleotides match TRBD1. The sample consisted of peripheral blood. DNA sequence: TGTGCCAGCAGCCGATGGGGACAGGGGGCGCAAAACATTCAGTACTTC. Translated, this is CASSRWGQGAQNIQYF.